This TCR beta chain is drawn from a study of shared clonotypes between healthy human individuals. Findings of the study overall: Non-shared clonotypes showed lower generation probabilities than clonotypes common to all four donors. Naive subsets usually exceeded memory subsets in estimated richness. Clonotype sharing among donors likely depends on sequencing depth.

Generated by immunoSEQ multiplex PCR, the TCRdb table keeps only in-frame clones and is missing some. The top ten hold under 0.65% of the sample, which has roughly 1 million clones, approximately 80% seen once. Concerning this clone itself: Its antigen is unidentified.

A split of CD4+ cells into CD45RA+ naive and CD45RA-negative memory subsets was performed. There are 11 residues in the CDR3. Germline V gives CDR1 DFQATT, CDR2 SNEGSKA (reference sequence). Material: memory CD4+ T cells from PBMCs. Subset given: CD45RA-negative fraction. The V call is TRBV20-1, the J call TRBJ2-5; D is unresolved. The TCR comes from a man between 18 and 35 years old in good health. Some clones in this sample may be carry-over from other donors' samples. The CDR3 DNA follows: TGCAGCACTTCCCAACGAGAGACCCAGTACTTC. Translation gives CSTSQRETQYF.